The next 22 T cell receptor beta chains were all read from a single sample in a study of blood T cell repertoires in COVID-19. Clones were sequenced by immunoSEQ multiplex PCR, and TCRdb holds only the in-frame ones, with some missing. The sample lists under 300,000 clones, approximately 90% occurring once. The specimen sequenced was peripheral blood. The source is a woman in her thirties or forties who had recovered from COVID-19.

The rearrangement joins TRBV7-2 to TRBJ1-1; D not resolved. Trimming took 3 bases from V and 1 from J, leaving 9 bases between them. The CDR3 sequence is 14 residues long. Germline CDR1 and CDR2: SGHTA and FQGNSA. CDR3 DNA: TGTGCCAGCAGCTTCGGCGGCGGGAACACTGAAGCTTTCTTT. It codes for CASSFGGGNTEAFF.

This clone came up once. This sequence joins TRBV24-1 and TRBJ2-3; no firm D call. The V end was cut by 0 bases, the J end by 6 bases, with 9 bases between. There are 14 residues in the CDR3. CDR1 and CDR2 from the germline V gene are KGHDR and SFDVKD. The CDR3 here is CATSDLYAEDTQYF. The CDR3 bases are TGTGCCACCAGTGATTTGTATGCGGAGGATACGCAGTATTTT.

The chain links TRBV2 to TRBJ1-2; D gene unclear. The CDR3 is 12 residues long. Trimming removed 6 bases at V and 6 bases at J, with 11 bases between. The germline V gene has CDR1 SNHLY and CDR2 FYNNEI. The CDR3: CASRREEDGYTF. The CDR3, as DNA: TGTGCCAGCAGGAGGGAGGAGGATGGCTACACCTTC.

The genes are TRBV24-1 and TRBJ1-2; D is uncertain. Germline assignment: CDR1 KGHDR and CDR2 SFDVKD. V lost 3 bases and J 4 bases, leaving 14 bases between the germline ends. The CDR3 loop spans 15 amino acids. The CDR3 loop reads CATSDGRGGFYGYTF. For the CDR3, the DNA is TGTGCCACCAGTGATGGTAGAGGCGGCTTCTATGGCTACACCTTC.

The rearrangement uses TRBV9 and TRBJ2-3, with TRBD2 matching 15 bases. Trimming removed 0 bases from V and 1 base from J; junction bases left unmatched: 3. The CDR3 spans 18 residues. CDR1 is SGDLS, CDR2 YYNGEE, per germline. The CDR3 here is CASSVGTSGRAGTDTQYF. CDR3 DNA sequence: TGTGCCAGCAGCGTAGGGACTAGCGGGAGGGCCGGCACAGATACGCAGTATTTT.

The V call is TRBV6-2 or TRBV6-3, the J call TRBJ2-3; 8 nucleotides match TRBD2. V shed 4 bases and J 3 bases; nucleotides not matched to a gene: 6. The CDR3 has 15 residues. The germline V gene encodes CDR1 MNHEY and CDR2 SVGEGT. CDR3 nucleotides: TGTGCCAGCAGTTCAGCGGGAGCGGGGACAGATACGCAGTATTTT. Translated: CASSSAGAGTDTQYF.

The chain is built from TRBV7-3 and TRBJ2-7, with a weak D call TRBD2 (6 bases). The CDR3 is 15 residues long. CDR1 SGHTA and CDR2 FQGTGA come from the germline V gene. V gave up 0 bases and J gave up 1 base, with 10 bases separating them. CDR3 region: CASSLTAGLSYEQYF. In DNA, the CDR3 is TGTGCCAGCAGCTTAACGGCGGGACTTTCCTACGAGCAGTACTTC.

The CDR3 bases are TGCAGCGTTGAAGATCCGGGGTCCTACGAGCAGTACTTC. It encodes CSVEDPGSYEQYF. The chain recombines TRBV29-1 with TRBJ2-7, with D possibly TRBD2 on 5 matching bases. Germline-derived CDR1 and CDR2 are SQVTM and ANQGSEA. Trimming cost V 0 bases and J 1 base, with 7 bases left between them. The length of the CDR3 is 13 residues.

This clone was counted only a few times. The chain links TRBV7-2 to TRBJ2-2, with 9 bases matching TRBD1. Germline V CDR1 and CDR2: SGHTA, FQGNSA. The CDR3 runs to 15 residues. Trimming at V came to 1 base and at J to 5 bases, leaving 2 bases not matched to a gene. This CDR3 is CASSLDRGQTGELFF. The CDR3 DNA is TGTGCCAGCAGCTTAGACAGGGGGCAAACCGGGGAGCTGTTTTTT.

The chain combines TRBV11-2 with TRBJ1-3; D is ambiguous. This CDR3 is 17 amino acids long. Germline CDR1 SGHAT, CDR2 FQNNGV. V was cut by 0 bases and J by 4 bases, with 16 bases left in between. This CDR3 is CASSLEYVLRGGNTIYF. CDR3 DNA sequence: TGTGCCAGCAGCTTAGAATACGTATTAAGAGGAGGAAACACCATATATTTT.

Worth noting for this clone: An end of the junction differs from the germline gene, which may be a read error. The chain links TRBV18 to TRBJ2-2, with TRBD2 as a possible D gene (5 bases). The CDR3 covers 15 residues. Per germline, CDR1 KGHSH and CDR2 LQKENI. The CDR3 sequence: CASSLGRFEHRGAVF. CDR3 sequence (DNA): TGTGCCAGCTCACTAGGACGATTCGAACACCGGGGAGCTGTTTTT.

As for this clone: The sample carries other DNA sequences with the same CDR3. The rearrangement joins TRBV18 to TRBJ2-5; 11 bases align to TRBD1. This CDR3 has 14 amino acids. J gave up 5 bases and V 3 bases, and 2 bases lay outside the gene matches. From germline, CDR1 is KGHSH and CDR2 LQKENI. DNA for the CDR3: TGTGCCAGCTCACCGGGACAGGGGGGTGAGACCCAGTACTTC. Translating it yields CASSPGQGGETQYF.

The rearrangement links TRBV10-3 to TRBJ2-3; D might be TRBD2 (6 bases). V lost 8 bases, J lost 4 bases, and 13 bases lay in between. CDR3 size: 13 residues. Germline V CDR1 and CDR2: ENHRY, SYGVKD. The CDR3 DNA is TGTGCCATCGGGCGGGGCGCCGCAGATACGCAGTATTTT. Its protein is CAIGRGAADTQYF.

The rearrangement uses TRBV6-1 and TRBJ2-7; 12 nucleotides align to TRBD2. CDR3 length equals 18 residues. CDR1 MNHNS and CDR2 SASEGT come from the germline V gene. With V trimmed by 4 bases and J by 2 bases, 12 bases remained unmatched. The CDR3 is CASSGRGTSGYGPYEQYF. The CDR3 DNA follows: TGTGCCAGCAGTGGGAGAGGGACTAGCGGGTATGGACCCTACGAGCAGTACTTC.

This clone was detected only once. The chain uses TRBV19 and TRBJ2-7; 10 bases line up with TRBD1. Germline V gene lookup returns CDR1 LNHDA and CDR2 SQIVND (reference sequence). The CDR3 has 16 residues. V lost 0 bases to trimming and J lost 5 bases; unmatched junction nucleotides: 7. CDR3 loop: CASSIDLRTGGDEQYF. The CDR3 DNA reads TGTGCCAGTAGTATAGATCTCCGGACAGGGGGTGACGAGCAGTACTTC.

The chain combines TRBV18 with TRBJ1-3; D unresolved. Trimming cost V 3 bases and J 0 bases, with 12 bases left between them. Germline CDR1 reads KGHSH; CDR2 reads LQKENI. The CDR3 extends over 16 amino acids. DNA of the CDR3: TGTGCCAGCTCACCTGAGACTTCCTTCTCTGGAAACACCATATATTTT. It encodes CASSPETSFSGNTIYF. Full variable domain (rest looked up from reference TRBV18 and TRBJ1-3): NAGVMQNPRHLVRRRGQEARLRCSPMKGHSHVYWYRQLPEEGLKFMVYLQKENIIDESGMPKERFSAEFPKEGPSILRIQQVVRGDSAAYFCASSPETSFSGNTIYFGEGSWLTVV.

This CDR3 reads CASSSYRETTEAFF. The CDR3 DNA reads TGTGCCAGCAGCTCGTACAGGGAGACCACTGAAGCTTTCTTT. The chain links TRBV7-2 to TRBJ1-1; possibly TRBD1 for D (6 bases). The germline gives CDR1 SGHTA, CDR2 FQGNSA. The CDR3 consists of 14 residues. The germline V and J ends were trimmed by 4 bases and 4 bases, with 13 bases remaining between them. The full variable domain, rest sourced from reference TRBV7-2 and TRBJ1-1, is GAGVSQSPSNKVTEKGKDVELRCDPISGHTALYWYRQSLGQGLEFLIYFQGNSAPDKSGLPSDRFSAERTGGSVSTLTIQRTQQEDSAVYLCASSSYRETTEAFFGQGTRLTVV.

This sequence joins TRBV5-1 and TRBJ2-7; 14 bases map to TRBD2. The CDR3 runs 16 residues. The germline V gene has CDR1 SGHRS and CDR2 YFSETQ. J was trimmed by 2 bases and V by 4 bases; bases with no gene match: 5. The DNA of the CDR3 is TGCGCCAGCAGCCCGACTAGCGGGGGGGGTGCCTACGAGCAGTACTTC. The encoded protein is CASSPTSGGGAYEQYF.

The chain has TRBV18 and TRBJ1-1; 10 bases match TRBD1. This CDR3 spans 16 amino acids. The V segment lost 3 bases and the J segment 5 bases; nucleotides outside the gene matches: 9. Looked up from germline, CDR1 is KGHSH and CDR2 is LQKENI. In DNA, the CDR3 is TGTGCCAGCTCACCTCCGGGACAGGGGATTATGACTGAAGCTTTCTTT. Its translation is CASSPPGQGIMTEAFF.

The table lists this clone with a few counts. The chain uses TRBV27 and TRBJ1-2; 7 nucleotides line up with TRBD1. Germline CDR1 MNHEY, CDR2 SMNVEV (reference sequence). This CDR3 is built from 16 residues. The trim removed 0 bases at V and 8 bases at J, leaving 12 bases unmatched. The CDR3 DNA follows: TGTGCCAGCAGTTTATCCCGCGACAGGGTTCCTAGGGGCTACACCTTC. Translating it yields CASSLSRDRVPRGYTF.

This chain joins TRBV10-3 and TRBJ1-4; no clear D. CDR3 length equals 15 residues. Germline V gene sequence: CDR1 ENHRY, CDR2 SYGVKD. The V and J ends lost 3 bases and 7 bases respectively, with 15 bases between them. The CDR3 DNA is TGTGCCATCAGTGATAGGGAGGCGGAGGGTGAAAAACTGTTTTTT. Encoded protein: CAISDREAEGEKLFF.

The chain couples TRBV15 to TRBJ2-7; 13 positions agree with TRBD2. V lost 0 bases, J lost 3 bases, and 8 bases stayed unmatched. Germline lookup yields CDR1 LNHNV and CDR2 YYDKDF (reference sequence). This CDR3 is 18 amino acids long. The CDR3, as DNA: TGTGCCACCAGCAGAGATATTCGGACTAGCGGGAGTAACTACGAGCAGTACTTC. Its translation: CATSRDIRTSGSNYEQYF.